These 21 T cell receptor beta chains were all obtained from the same sample, sequenced in a study of technical replicates of blood from several donors. The data were produced by immunoSEQ multiplex PCR, yet TCRdb's version contains in-frame clones alone and is incomplete. Altogether 60,000 to 65,000 clones are present, 86% being singletons, with the ten largest covering roughly 5.3%. The material sequenced was PBMCs. Receptors originate from a human donor in good health. Some clones in this sample may be carry-over from other donors' samples.

The chain carries TRBV19 and TRBJ2-3; 12 nucleotides agree with TRBD2. Germline loops: CDR1 LNHDA, CDR2 SQIVND (reference sequence). Trimming removed 9 bases from V and 7 bases from J; junction bases left unmatched: 14. The CDR3 is 16 amino acids. This CDR3 is CASTASTSGGINTQYF. The CDR3, as DNA: TGTGCCAGCACCGCGTCGACTAGCGGGGGAATAAATACGCAGTATTTT.

The genes are TRBV7-2 and TRBJ2-1, with TRBD2 as a possible D gene (6 bases). The ends were cut back, 5 bases at V and 2 bases at J, with 16 bases in the middle. Germline CDR1 is SGHTA and CDR2 is FQGNSA. The CDR3 is 16 residues long. In nucleotides, the CDR3 is TGTGCCAGCAGCCCCCGAGGGACTGTTGCCTACAATGAGCAGTTCTTC. Protein: CASSPRGTVAYNEQFF.

The chain is built from TRBV10-3 and TRBJ2-7; D is possibly TRBD1 (5 bases). CDR1 and CDR2 from the germline V gene are ENHRY and SYGVKD. This CDR3 has 11 residues. The V end was cut by 3 bases, the J end by 9 bases, with 9 bases between. The CDR3, as DNA: TGTGCCATCAGTGAAGGGGTTGGGCAGTACTTC. Protein sequence: CAISEGVGQYF.

CDR3 amino acids: CASSLDSLSGQPQHF. The CDR3 DNA reads TGCGCCAGCAGTCTCGACAGCCTCAGCGGGCAGCCCCAGCATTTT. V gene TRBV5-1 combines with J gene TRBJ1-5, with TRBD1 as a possible D gene (5 bases). The CDR3 consists of 15 residues. Trimming left V 5 bases short and J 7 bases short, with 19 bases between. Germline values: CDR1 SGHRS, CDR2 YFSETQ.

This chain uses TRBV5-6 with TRBJ1-4; D perhaps matches TRBD1 (5 bases). The CDR3 contains 15 residues. Germline V CDR1 and CDR2: SGHDT, YYEEEE. Trimming removed 4 bases at V and 8 bases at J, with 18 bases between. The CDR3 protein is CASSGQGAVQEKLFF. Here the CDR3 DNA reads TGTGCCAGCAGCGGTCAAGGGGCGGTTCAGGAAAAACTGTTTTTT.

This sequence joins TRBV30 and TRBJ1-2, with D perhaps matching TRBD1 (5 bases). V lost 3 bases to trimming and J lost 2 bases, with 7 bases between them. This CDR3 has 12 amino acids. Germline CDR1 and CDR2: GTSNPN and SVGIG (reference sequence). The CDR3 here is CAWSAGNYGYTF. The CDR3 DNA sequence: TGTGCCTGGAGCGCAGGGAACTATGGCTACACCTTC.

The V and J genes are TRBV25-1 and TRBJ1-6, with 7 bases fitting TRBD1. V was clipped by 10 bases and J by 5 bases; unmatched bases: 11. The length of the CDR3 is 15 residues. Germline CDR1 MGHDK, CDR2 SYGVNS. This CDR3 is CATLETGTDNSPLHF. DNA of the CDR3: TGTGCCACCCTAGAAACCGGGACAGATAATTCACCCCTCCACTTT.

This clone turned up a few times. The rearrangement uses TRBV19 and TRBJ2-7; a possible D gene is TRBD2 (6 bases). Germline CDR1 and CDR2: LNHDA and SQIVND (reference sequence). V was pared by 11 bases and J by 0 bases, with 14 bases between. This CDR3 region has 13 residues. CDR3 nucleotide sequence: TGTGCCGGGGGGAAATGGATCTCCTACGAGCAGTACTTC. This codes for CAGGKWISYEQYF.

The CDR3 sequence: CASSSTSGSVTGELFF. The CDR3 DNA is TGTGCCAGCAGCTCAACTAGCGGGAGCGTCACCGGGGAGCTGTTTTTT. The chain recombines TRBV9 with TRBJ2-2; 11 bases agree with TRBD2. The CDR3 contains 16 residues. Looked up from germline, CDR1 is SGDLS and CDR2 is YYNGEE. V was pared by 4 bases and J by 4 bases, with 6 bases of the junction left unmatched.

V is TRBV7-9 and J is TRBJ1-1; D possibly corresponds to TRBD1 (5 bases). This CDR3 has 14 amino acids. V lost 5 bases and J 3 bases, leaving 13 bases between the germline ends. CDR1 is SEHNR, CDR2 FQNEAQ, per germline (reference sequence). The CDR3 DNA is TGTGCCAGCAGCCCCCTATTAGGGGACACTGAAGCTTTCTTT. Its protein product is CASSPLLGDTEAFF.

This clone appeared once. The genes are TRBV6-1 and TRBJ2-3; TRBD2 matches 10 bases. Germline lookup yields CDR1 MNHNS and CDR2 SASEGT. The V and J ends lost 2 bases and 3 bases, in that order; junction bases with no gene match: 2. The CDR3 loop spans 15 amino acids. The CDR3 protein is CASSESGGGTDTQYF. CDR3 sequence (DNA): TGTGCCAGCAGTGAAAGCGGGGGGGGGACAGATACGCAGTATTTT.

The chain recombines TRBV10-1 with TRBJ2-7; TRBD2 aligns across 7 bases. The CDR3 runs 15 residues. The junction had 7 bases not matched to a gene; V was cut back by 2 bases and J by 3 bases. Germline V gene data show CDR1 as WNHNN and CDR2 as SYGVQD (reference sequence). The DNA of the CDR3 is TGCGCCAGCAGTGAGGTTCTAGCGGAGATCTACGAGCAGTACTTC. This encodes CASSEVLAEIYEQYF.

The chain couples TRBV4-1 to TRBJ2-4, with 7 bases aligning to TRBD1. The CDR3 is 17 residues long. The germline V gene encodes CDR1 MGHRA and CDR2 YSYEKL. J gave up 3 bases and V 3 bases, and 11 bases lay outside the gene matches. The CDR3 DNA is TGCGCCAGCAGCCACCTCTACAGGGGAGAAGGCAAAAACATTCAGTACTTC. This gives the protein CASSHLYRGEGKNIQYF.

CDR3 sequence (DNA): TGTGCCAGCAGCAGAGGTCTTCTAGCGGGGAACAATGAGCAGTTCTTC. This sequence encodes CASSRGLLAGNNEQFF. The genes are TRBV5-4 and TRBJ2-1; TRBD2 matches 9 bases. V lost 4 bases and J lost 5; bases outside the gene matches: 10. Germline V gives CDR1 SGHNT, CDR2 YYREEE (reference sequence). The CDR3 covers 16 residues.

The J gene is TRBJ2-5, the V gene TRBV5-4; no clear D gene. This CDR3 has 15 amino acids. V was trimmed by 0 bases and J by 5 bases, leaving 14 bases between them. The germline V gene has CDR1 SGHNT and CDR2 YYREEE (reference sequence). CDR3 residues: CASSLAARSKETQYF. CDR3 in DNA: TGTGCCAGCAGCTTGGCGGCTAGATCCAAGGAGACCCAGTACTTC.

The chain links TRBV28 to TRBJ2-5; D call uncertain. The CDR3 length is 13 residues. V was pared by 2 bases and J by 1 base, with 5 bases between. Germline CDR1 is MDHEN and CDR2 is SYDVKM. The CDR3 spells CASSLAVQETQYF. CDR3 DNA: TGTGCCAGCAGTTTAGCGGTCCAAGAGACCCAGTACTTC.

V is TRBV25-1 and J is TRBJ2-3; TRBD2 matches at 7 bases. The J segment lost 7 bases and the V segment lost 2 bases, leaving 6 bases of the junction unmatched. Germline values: CDR1 MGHDK, CDR2 SYGVNS. This CDR3 has 14 amino acids. For the CDR3, the DNA is TGTGCCAGCAGTGAACGGGGAGGGTGGTATACGCAGTATTTT. Translated: CASSERGGWYTQYF. Looking up the rest from reference TRBV25-1 and TRBJ2-3 gives the full variable domain: EADIYQTPRYLVIGTGKKITLECSQTMGHDKMYWYQQDPGMELHLIHYSYGVNSTEKGDLSSESTVSRIRTEHFPLTLESARPSHTSQYLCASSERGGWYTQYFGPGTRLTVL.

This rearrangement joins TRBV6-5 to TRBJ2-2; 7 bases line up with TRBD1. Germline V CDR1 and CDR2: MNHEY, SVGAGI. V lost 6 bases to trimming and J lost 5 bases; unmatched junction nucleotides: 6. The CDR3 consists of 14 residues. The CDR3 DNA reads as TGTGCCAGCAGACGAGGGGGCGTAACCGGGGAGCTGTTTTTT. Amino acid sequence: CASRRGGVTGELFF.

This chain links TRBV4-3 with TRBJ2-4; D perhaps matches TRBD1 (6 bases). Germline V CDR1 and CDR2: LGHNA, YSLEER. The CDR3 length is 17 residues. Between the trimmed V and J ends, which lost 0 bases and 1 base, there was a span of 13 bases. CDR3 protein: CASSQDRAGVAKNIQYF. The CDR3 DNA reads TGCGCCAGCAGCCAAGATAGGGCAGGGGTTGCCAAAAACATTCAGTACTTC.

The chain employs TRBV5-5 and TRBJ1-1; TRBD1 is a possible D gene (6 bases). This CDR3 spans 15 amino acids. Germline CDR1 SGHKS, CDR2 YYEKEE (reference sequence). V was clipped by 4 bases and J by 7 bases, with 20 bases between them. DNA for the CDR3: TGTGCCAGCAGCCCTACAGGACAACAGGGCCTTGAAGCTTTCTTT. Translation gives CASSPTGQQGLEAFF.

CDR3 loop: CASSLSAVPLRDTQYF. In DNA, the CDR3 is TGTGCCAGCAGCCTATCAGCCGTTCCCCTCAGGGATACGCAGTATTTT. This sequence joins TRBV6-6 and TRBJ2-3; D gene unclear. Germline V gene data show CDR1 as MNHNY and CDR2 as SVGAGI (reference sequence). The V end was cut by 6 bases, the J end by 6 bases, with 22 bases between. The CDR3 has 16 amino acids.